The entry below gives a single T cell receptor beta chain sequence along with its context. Other DNA sequences of this sample code for an identical CDR3. This specimen comes from a study of blood T cell repertoires in COVID-19. Study as a whole: The samples span acute and convalescent COVID-19 from the United States, Italy and Spain. T cells, B-cell-depleted T cells, or PBMCs supplied cDNA or gDNA.

In the original workflow: Estimates of nucleated cell counts were drawn from the amplification of reference gene primers. The table came from immunoSEQ multiplex PCR; TCRdb's copy has only in-frame clones and leaves some out. V, J and clone size are those of that table, while D and trimming were read from the DNA. Of some 180,000 clones listed, roughly 88% are singletons. J gave up 6 bases and V 2 bases, and 2 bases lay outside the gene matches. Germline V CDR1 and CDR2: MDHEN, SYDVKM. The CDR3 runs to 15 residues. It was during active infection that Seattle patients were enrolled and then longitudinally followed.

This TCR was sampled from a woman aged 40 to 50 with COVID-19, enrolled during active disease. This sequence joins TRBV28 and TRBJ2-1; TRBD2 agrees at 12 bases. The specimen sequenced was peripheral blood. DNA of the CDR3: TGTGCCAGCAGTTTACCTAGCGGGAGGGCCAATGAGCAGTTCTTC. Protein product: CASSLPSGRANEQFF.